This T cell receptor beta chain was identified in a study of blood T cell repertoires in COVID-19. The protocol was immunoSEQ multiplex PCR, while the TCRdb copy is restricted to in-frame clones and leaves out a portion. This sample carries 45,000 to 55,000 clones, about nine tenths of them seen once, and the ten largest clones take around 8.2%. Germline-derived CDR1 and CDR2 are MDHEN and SYDVKM. The CDR3 totals 13 residues. V lost 5 bases and J lost 1, with 5 bases in between. The sequence was obtained from a woman aged 40 to 55 with active COVID-19. Material: peripheral blood. The chain uses TRBV28 and TRBJ2-2; D gene uncertain. The CDR3 spells CASSHRNTGELFF. The CDR3 DNA follows: TGTGCCAGCAGTCACAGGAACACCGGGGAGCTGTTTTTT.